The 12 T cell receptor beta chains given below trace back to one sample, sequenced in a study of CD8+CD57+ T cells in acquired aplastic anemia. Profiling of TCR beta VDJ combinations and CDR3 sequences used genomic DNA as template. One entry per CDR3 protein results from TCRdb running MiXCR on the reads. The sample lists approximately 270,000 distinct CDR3 sequences; 45% to 70% were seen once. What was sequenced was sorted CD4+, CD8+, or CD8+CD57+ T cells (not recorded which) from PBMCs. These TCRs come from a human donor with severe aplastic anemia or a healthy control (not recorded which).

This clonotype was seen at least ten times. The chain couples TRBV6-1 to TRBJ2-7, with a tentative D call TRBD2 (5 bases). Trimming pared 1 base from V and 5 bases from J, leaving 12 bases between. The germline V gene encodes CDR1 MNHNS and CDR2 SASEGT. The CDR3 totals 14 residues. This CDR3 is CASSEDDYLDEQYF. The CDR3 nucleotides are TGTGCCAGCAGTGAAGACGACTATCTTGACGAGCAGTACTTC.

This clonotype appeared a few times. The rearrangement joins TRBV29-1 to TRBJ1-1; 7 nucleotides agree with TRBD1. Germline CDR1 SQVTM, CDR2 ANQGSEA. Germline trimming cut 1 base from V and 1 base from J; bases unmatched to any gene: 6. CDR3 length: 15 amino acids. Here the CDR3 reads CSVEVTHRGNTEAFF. For the CDR3, the DNA is TGCAGCGTTGAAGTCACGCACAGGGGGAACACTGAAGCTTTCTTT.

The chain links TRBV7-9 to TRBJ2-5; TRBD1 agrees at 9 bases. The CDR3 loop spans 14 amino acids. Looked up from germline, CDR1 is SEHNR and CDR2 is FQNEAQ (reference sequence). With 5 bases clipped from V and 5 bases from J, the junction kept 6 bases outside the gene matches. CDR3 sequence: CASSQQGAWETQYF. The CDR3 DNA follows: TGTGCCAGCAGCCAACAGGGGGCGTGGGAGACCCAGTACTTC.

This clonotype was found once. The rearrangement joins TRBV10-2 to TRBJ2-1, with 11 bases identical to TRBD2. Germline V CDR1 and CDR2: WSHSY, SAAADI. This CDR3 region has 17 residues. Trimming cost V 7 bases and J 8 bases; bases outside gene matches: 16. The CDR3 bases are TGCGCCAGCAATCAGGGATTAGCGGGGGGGCCCAGCGATGAGCAGTTCTTC. Translation: CASNQGLAGGPSDEQFF.

This clonotype occurred once. The V and J genes are TRBV6-2 or TRBV6-3 and TRBJ1-5; D possibly corresponds to TRBD1 (6 bases). V lost 2 bases, J lost 13 bases, and 12 bases lay in between. CDR3 length: 12 residues. Germline CDR1 MNHEY, CDR2 SVGEGT. CDR3 bases: TGTGCCAGCAGTTACATGGGGGCCGTACAGCATTTT. Translated: CASSYMGAVQHF.

This clonotype was seen repeatedly, ten times or more. The DNA of the CDR3 is TGTGCCAGCAGTTTATCGTCCCAGGGCCGGGAGACCCAGTACTTC. Its protein is CASSLSSQGRETQYF. The chain combines TRBV27 with TRBJ2-5; maybe TRBD1 (5 bases). This CDR3 has 15 amino acids. Deletions cut 0 bases from V and 5 bases from J, with 13 bases between. CDR1 is MNHEY, CDR2 SMNVEV, per germline (reference sequence).

This rearrangement joins TRBV7-3 to TRBJ2-1, with 7 bases lining up with TRBD2. CDR1 and CDR2 from the germline V gene are SGHTA and FQGTGA. This CDR3 has 15 amino acids. V lost 2 bases and J lost 2; bases outside the gene matches: 3. This CDR3 reads CASSLARGAYNEQFF. In DNA, the CDR3 is TGTGCCAGCAGCTTAGCCCGGGGGGCCTACAATGAGCAGTTCTTC.

The rearrangement uses TRBV28 and TRBJ1-4, with D possibly being TRBD1 (5 bases). The V end was cut by 1 base, the J end by 3 bases, with 18 bases between. The CDR3 loop spans 18 amino acids. Per germline, CDR1 MDHEN and CDR2 SYDVKM. The CDR3 region has the DNA TGTGCCAGCAGTTTATTCGGCCAGGGAAAATGGTCTAATGAAAAACTGTTTTTT. Translated, it gives CASSLFGQGKWSNEKLFF.

This clonotype was counted at least ten times. V and J are TRBV2 and TRBJ1-6, with no clear D. The CDR3 is made up of 14 amino acids. V was pared by 7 bases and J by 6 bases, with 13 bases between. Germline V gene lookup returns CDR1 SNHLY and CDR2 FYNNEI. CDR3 nucleotides: TGTGCCAGCAAGGGAGGGCAGGTTAATTCACCCCTCCACTTT. It encodes CASKGGQVNSPLHF.

Of note for this clonotype: Because the CDR3 is missing its conserved closing phenylalanine or tryptophan, this is likely a read error. The DNA is left out, because the CDR3 cannot be placed on it with certainty; the CDR3 is given as TCRdb lists it. CDR3 in amino acids: CASSHRLA. The chain joins TRBV5-1 to TRBJ2-6; TRBD2 reflects the table's D call only, with no check against the DNA. The CDR3 is 8 amino acids long, termini counted. CDR1 and CDR2 from the germline V gene are SGHRS and YFSETQ.

This clonotype was counted ten times or more. V is TRBV15 and J is TRBJ1-1; D gene uncertain. V was shortened by 4 bases and J by 7 bases, with 25 bases between the two germline ends. This CDR3 comprises 17 residues. CDR1 LNHNV and CDR2 YYDKDF come from the germline V gene (reference sequence). The chain's CDR3 is CATSKLIRSGKDGEAFF. The DNA for the CDR3 is TGTGCCACCAGCAAGCTCATTCGGTCTGGGAAAGATGGTGAAGCTTTCTTT.

A single count supports this clonotype. The V gene is TRBV7-2, the J gene TRBJ1-1, with D unclear. Between the trimmed V and J ends, which lost 4 bases and 4 bases, there was a span of 10 bases. Germline V gene data show CDR1 as SGHTA and CDR2 as FQGNSA. The CDR3 loop spans 13 amino acids. The CDR3 coding sequence is TGTGCCAGCAGCTCCGGCCTTCCCACTGAAGCTTTCTTT. This encodes CASSSGLPTEAFF.